This is a list of T cell receptor beta chains from one sample in a study of blood T cell repertoires in COVID-19. Profiled with immunoSEQ multiplex PCR; TCRdb holds only in-frame clones, not every one. The repertoire has approximately 280,000 clones, roughly 87% of them found once; the top ten carry approximately 5.7%. The specimen was PBMCs or T cells enriched from blood (not recorded which). The receptors originated from a middle-aged woman who had recovered from COVID-19. CDR3s include the opening cysteine and the closing phenylalanine or tryptophan. Fields, in order: V gene, J gene, D gene, clone size, CDR3 DNA, CDR3 protein. A D gene is named only where the DNA matches it firmly. Expanded clones are given a class, and other clones once, few, many or no size at all.

v_gene: TRBV7-8; j_gene: TRBJ1-1; d_gene: -; abundance: -; CDR3nt: TGTGCCAGCAGCTCCCAGGTCACGAACACTGAAGCTTTCTTT; CDR3aa: CASSSQVTNTEAFF
v_gene: TRBV14; j_gene: TRBJ2-1; d_gene: TRBD1; abundance: -; CDR3nt: TGTGCCAGCAGCCCAACAGGGGCTAACTACAATGAGCAGTTCTTC; CDR3aa: CASSPTGANYNEQFF
v_gene: TRBV2; j_gene: TRBJ2-1; d_gene: -; abundance: once; CDR3nt: TGTGCCAGCAGCGACTTGGCAGGGCGGTACAATGAGCAGTTCTTC; CDR3aa: CASSDLAGRYNEQFF
v_gene: TRBV28; j_gene: TRBJ1-2; d_gene: -; abundance: once; CDR3nt: TGTGCCAGCAGTTTTATAACAGGCCGGGGCTACACCTTC; CDR3aa: CASSFITGRGYTF
v_gene: TRBV20-1; j_gene: TRBJ2-7; d_gene: -; abundance: -; CDR3nt: TGCAGTGCTAGTGAGGCTGGGAGCGGGCCCGAGCAGTACTTC; CDR3aa: CSASEAGSGPEQYF
v_gene: TRBV28; j_gene: TRBJ2-7; d_gene: -; abundance: -; CDR3nt: TGTGCCACCGGCGAGAGGACAGCCTATTACGAGCAGTACTTC; CDR3aa: CATGERTAYYEQYF
v_gene: TRBV2; j_gene: TRBJ2-6; d_gene: TRBD1; abundance: -; CDR3nt: TGTGCCAGCAGTGAAGGGACAGGACGGTCTGGGGCCAACGTCCTGACTTTC; CDR3aa: CASSEGTGRSGANVLTF
v_gene: TRBV7-8; j_gene: TRBJ2-7; d_gene: TRBD1; abundance: -; CDR3nt: TGTGCCAGCAGCCCTCTAGACAGGGTTAGAACCTACGAGCAGTACTTC; CDR3aa: CASSPLDRVRTYEQYF
v_gene: TRBV3-1/TRBV3-2; j_gene: TRBJ2-7; d_gene: -; abundance: -; CDR3nt: TGTGCCAGCAGTTCGTTCCGGGCGGGATCAAGCTCCTACGAGCAGTACTTC; CDR3aa: CASSSFRAGSSSYEQYF
v_gene: TRBV7-2; j_gene: TRBJ2-5; d_gene: -; abundance: -; CDR3nt: TGTGCCAGCAGGATGCCGTCAGGGGTAGAGACCCAGTACTTC; CDR3aa: CASRMPSGVETQYF
v_gene: TRBV6-5; j_gene: TRBJ2-5; d_gene: -; abundance: -; CDR3nt: TGTGCCAGCAGTCTTAGGGGTGCGAGAGAGACCCAGTACTTC; CDR3aa: CASSLRGARETQYF
v_gene: TRBV9; j_gene: TRBJ2-5; d_gene: -; abundance: -; CDR3nt: TGTGCCAGCAGCGTAGAGGGGCAGGGGACAGAGACCCAGTACTTC; CDR3aa: CASSVEGQGTETQYF
v_gene: TRBV19; j_gene: TRBJ1-1; d_gene: -; abundance: -; CDR3nt: TGTGCCAGCAGGGGCCGGAATATGAACACTGAAGCTTTCTTT; CDR3aa: CASRGRNMNTEAFF
v_gene: TRBV18; j_gene: TRBJ1-3; d_gene: -; abundance: -; CDR3nt: TGTGCCAGCTCACAGGACGGACTGAGCTCTGGAAACACCATATATTTT; CDR3aa: CASSQDGLSSGNTIYF
v_gene: TRBV3-1/TRBV3-2; j_gene: TRBJ2-1; d_gene: -; abundance: -; CDR3nt: TGTGCCAGCAGCCAAGAGCCCCAACGCGCCCGGTTCTTC; CDR3aa: CASSQEPQRARFF
v_gene: TRBV24-1; j_gene: TRBJ2-7; d_gene: TRBD1; abundance: -; CDR3nt: TGTGCCACCAGTGATACCGGGACAGGGAACGAGCAGTACTTC; CDR3aa: CATSDTGTGNEQYF
v_gene: TRBV27; j_gene: TRBJ2-1; d_gene: TRBD1; abundance: once; CDR3nt: TGTGCCAGCAGTCCACGGGACAGGGGGGACAATGAGCAGTTCTTC; CDR3aa: CASSPRDRGDNEQFF
v_gene: TRBV3-1/TRBV3-2; j_gene: TRBJ1-4; d_gene: -; abundance: once; CDR3nt: TGTGCCAGCAGCCTCCGTGAAAAACTGTTTTTT; CDR3aa: CASSLREKLFF
v_gene: TRBV2; j_gene: TRBJ2-3; d_gene: -; abundance: few; CDR3nt: TGTGCCAGCAGTGACGATCCGAGAGATACGCAGTATTTT; CDR3aa: CASSDDPRDTQYF
v_gene: TRBV6-2/TRBV6-3; j_gene: TRBJ2-5; d_gene: TRBD2; abundance: once; CDR3nt: TGTGCCAGCAGTTACCTAGCGGGAGGGCGGGAGACCCAGTACTTC; CDR3aa: CASSYLAGGRETQYF
v_gene: TRBV3-1/TRBV3-2; j_gene: TRBJ1-1; d_gene: -; abundance: -; CDR3nt: TGTGCCAGCGGCACTCAGGGGTTGGAGGCTTTCTTT; CDR3aa: CASGTQGLEAFF
v_gene: TRBV28; j_gene: TRBJ1-3; d_gene: -; abundance: -; CDR3nt: TGTGCCAGCAGTTTCCGGGGGATAACTGGAAACACCATATATTTT; CDR3aa: CASSFRGITGNTIYF
v_gene: TRBV18; j_gene: TRBJ2-4; d_gene: TRBD1; abundance: -; CDR3nt: TGTGCCAGCTCACCCGGGACAGGGGGAAACATTCAGTACTTC; CDR3aa: CASSPGTGGNIQYF
v_gene: TRBV2; j_gene: TRBJ2-1; d_gene: TRBD2; abundance: -; CDR3nt: TGTGCCAGCGCGGGACTAGCAAGCAATGAGCAGTTCTTC; CDR3aa: CASAGLASNEQFF
v_gene: TRBV6-2/TRBV6-3; j_gene: TRBJ2-3; d_gene: TRBD2; abundance: -; CDR3nt: TGTGCCAGCAGTTACTCACTAGCGGGCTCTAGCACAGATACGCAGTATTTT; CDR3aa: CASSYSLAGSSTDTQYF
v_gene: TRBV7-5; j_gene: TRBJ2-1; d_gene: -; abundance: -; CDR3nt: TGTGCCAGAAGTGTGGTATGGCCTGACAATGAGCAGTTCTTC; CDR3aa: CARSVVWPDNEQFF
v_gene: TRBV5-1; j_gene: TRBJ2-7; d_gene: TRBD1; abundance: -; CDR3nt: TGCGCCAGCAGTGGACAGGGGTCCTCCTACGAGCAGTACTTC; CDR3aa: CASSGQGSSYEQYF
v_gene: TRBV9; j_gene: TRBJ2-5; d_gene: -; abundance: -; CDR3nt: TGTGCCAGCATGGGGCAGCACCAAGAGACCCAGTACTTC; CDR3aa: CASMGQHQETQYF
v_gene: TRBV19; j_gene: TRBJ2-2; d_gene: -; abundance: -; CDR3nt: TGTGCCAGTAGTGCACCCTCCCCCGGGATCGGGGAGCTGTTTTTT; CDR3aa: CASSAPSPGIGELFF
v_gene: TRBV25-1; j_gene: TRBJ2-4; d_gene: TRBD1; abundance: -; CDR3nt: TGTGCCAGCAGTCCAGGGGACAGGGGAATGGCCAAAAACATTCAGTACTTC; CDR3aa: CASSPGDRGMAKNIQYF
v_gene: TRBV12-3/TRBV12-4; j_gene: TRBJ1-5; d_gene: -; abundance: -; CDR3nt: TGTGCCAGCAGCACCGGAGTCAAGCCCCAGCATTTT; CDR3aa: CASSTGVKPQHF
v_gene: TRBV28; j_gene: TRBJ1-1; d_gene: -; abundance: -; CDR3nt: TGTGCCAGCAGCTCGGGGGGTCTCCCTGAAGCTTTCTTT; CDR3aa: CASSSGGLPEAFF
v_gene: TRBV7-9; j_gene: TRBJ1-1; d_gene: -; abundance: -; CDR3nt: TGTGCCAGCGGCCGGGGCCCCCAGGGGACTGAAGCTTTCTTT; CDR3aa: CASGRGPQGTEAFF